Presented here are 26 T cell receptor beta chains from one specimen sequenced in a study of preoperative IRX-2 immunotherapy in early breast cancer. Described treatment: preoperative locoregional IRX-2 cytokine immunotherapy. Sequenced by immunoSEQ multiplex PCR; TCRdb stores in-frame clones only, minus some. The table shows under 35,000 clones, with 70% to 85% occurring only once. Sampling was carried out from a patient treated with IRX-2 immunotherapy. Receptors were obtained from a human donor with breast cancer.

The genes are TRBV10-1 and TRBJ1-6; no definite D call. CDR3 length: 14 amino acids. CDR1 is WNHNN and CDR2 is SYGVQD in the germline V gene (reference sequence). Trimming removed 4 bases from V and 7 bases from J, with 11 bases in between. CDR3 protein: CASSGSVGNSPLHF. In nucleotides, the CDR3 is TGCGCCAGCAGTGGGTCAGTAGGCAATTCACCCCTCCACTTT.

The CDR3 loop is CASRGDGRANEKLFF. DNA for the CDR3: TGCGCCAGCAGAGGGGACGGTAGGGCTAATGAAAAACTGTTTTTT. The rearrangement links TRBV5-1 to TRBJ1-4; D might be TRBD1 (5 bases). V was cut by 5 bases and J by 3 bases, with 14 bases left in between. The V gene's germline CDR1 is SGHRS and CDR2 YFSETQ. This CDR3 has 15 residues.

The chain recombines TRBV5-1 with TRBJ1-1; D call uncertain. The CDR3 has 14 residues. The germline V gene encodes CDR1 SGHRS and CDR2 YFSETQ. The germline V and J ends were trimmed by 5 bases and 1 base, with 12 bases remaining between them. The CDR3 sequence is CASRYGVGNTEAFF. For the CDR3, the DNA is TGCGCCAGCAGATATGGGGTAGGGAACACTGAAGCTTTCTTT. Using reference TRBV5-1 and TRBJ1-1 for the parts outside the CDR3, the full variable domain is KAGVTQTPRYLIKTRGQQVTLSCSPISGHRSVSWYQQTPGQGLQFLFEYFSETQRNKGNFPGRFSGRQFSNSRSEMNVSTLELGDSALYLCASRYGVGNTEAFFGQGTRLTVV.

V is TRBV11-3 and J is TRBJ1-6, with TRBD1 identical over 10 bases. Per the germline V gene, CDR1 is SGHNT and CDR2 is YENEEA. The V gene end was trimmed by 4 bases and the J gene end by 10 bases; junction bases not matched to a gene: 10. The CDR3 is made up of 16 amino acids. CDR3 in DNA: TGTGCCAGCAGCTCCAGACTAGGGACAGGGGACTCACCCCTCCACTTT. Encoded protein: CASSSRLGTGDSPLHF.

This clone has more than one count but fewer than ten. This chain uses TRBV18 with TRBJ1-4; the match to TRBD1 covers 7 bases. J lost 1 base, V lost 3 bases, and 2 bases had no gene match. Germline CDR1 KGHSH, CDR2 LQKENI. The CDR3 extends over 15 amino acids. For the CDR3, the DNA is TGTGCCAGCTCACCTAGGACAGGAACTAATGAAAAACTGTTTTTT. It codes for CASSPRTGTNEKLFF.

The V gene is TRBV14, the J gene TRBJ1-2; D possibly corresponds to TRBD1 (5 bases). This CDR3 has 13 amino acids. Germline V CDR1 and CDR2: SGHDN, FVKESK. Trimming removed 0 bases from V and 7 bases from J, with 9 bases in between. CDR3 protein: CASSQEWGGGYTF. The CDR3, as DNA: TGTGCCAGCAGCCAAGAGTGGGGGGGTGGCTACACCTTC.

This rearrangement joins TRBV6-8 to TRBJ1-2, with 10 bases that match TRBD1. Germline CDR1 MNHGY, CDR2 SAAAGT. J gave up 5 bases and V 5 bases, and 8 bases lay outside the gene matches. This CDR3 comprises 15 residues. The CDR3 bases are TGTGCCAGCAGTCGACGGGACAGGGGAAGGTATGGCTACACCTTC. Translation: CASSRRDRGRYGYTF.

The chain couples TRBV5-1 to TRBJ2-1, with 12 bases fitting TRBD2. Losses at the gene ends were 3 bases for V and 3 bases for J; bases not matched to a gene: 7. Germline V gene lookup returns CDR1 SGHRS and CDR2 YFSETQ. CDR3 length: 17 residues. CDR3 DNA: TGCGCCAGCAGCTCCCTAAAGACTAGCGGGAGCTACAATGAGCAGTTCTTC. Residues: CASSSLKTSGSYNEQFF.

This chain joins TRBV6-8 and TRBJ2-3; possibly TRBD1 for D (5 bases). Looked up from germline, CDR1 is MNHGY and CDR2 is SAAAGT. The CDR3 runs to 17 residues. The ends were cut back, 2 bases at V and 2 bases at J, with 17 bases in the middle. CDR3 sequence (DNA): TGTGCCAGCAGTTACCCCCAGGGCCAGCAATACACAGATACGCAGTATTTT. Its translation is CASSYPQGQQYTDTQYF.

CDR3 protein: CASSSLGQVTDTQYF. The CDR3 region has the DNA TGCGCCAGCAGCTCTCTCGGACAGGTCACAGATACGCAGTATTTT. The chain links TRBV5-1 to TRBJ2-3; 7 nucleotides match TRBD1. Germline V gene sequence: CDR1 SGHRS, CDR2 YFSETQ. This CDR3 spans 15 amino acids. The V and J ends lost 3 bases and 2 bases, in that order; junction bases with no gene match: 6.

V gene TRBV7-7 combines with J gene TRBJ1-2; D uncertain. Germline V lookup: CDR1 SSHAT, CDR2 FNYEAQ (reference sequence). The CDR3 is 14 amino acids. V lost 4 bases, J lost 2 bases, and 11 bases lay in between. DNA of the CDR3: TGTGCCAGCAGCTATAAACCCGAAAACTATGGCTACACCTTC. Encoded protein: CASSYKPENYGYTF.

This clone was seen a single time. The chain recombines TRBV11-3 with TRBJ2-1; D is undetermined. The ends were cut back, 4 bases at V and 3 bases at J, with 10 bases in the middle. CDR1 is SGHNT, CDR2 YENEEA, per germline. The CDR3 covers 14 residues. CDR3 in DNA: TGTGCCAGCAGCTCAAGGACGTTCTACAATGAGCAGTTCTTC. Amino acids: CASSSRTFYNEQFF.

The chain uses TRBV6-8 and TRBJ1-2; TRBD1 aligns across 8 bases. The CDR3 covers 16 residues. CDR1 is MNHGY and CDR2 is SAAAGT in the germline V gene. V was pared by 6 bases and J by 3 bases, with 12 bases of the junction left unmatched. The CDR3 loop reads CASRNQDRGLYYGYTF. CDR3 bases: TGTGCCAGCAGAAACCAAGACAGGGGATTATACTATGGCTACACCTTC.

The chain carries TRBV6-8 and TRBJ1-2; maybe TRBD1 (5 bases). Looked up from germline, CDR1 is MNHGY and CDR2 is SAAAGT. This CDR3 spans 16 amino acids. Trimming left V 4 bases short and J 3 bases short, with 18 bases between. The CDR3 protein is CASSSPGPRRDYGYTF. CDR3 DNA sequence: TGTGCCAGCAGTTCCCCGGGACCCCGGAGGGACTATGGCTACACCTTC.

For this clone: Other nucleotide sequences from this sample produce the same CDR3. The chain joins TRBV6-8 to TRBJ1-2, with a weak D call TRBD1 (6 bases). Germline V gene lookup returns CDR1 MNHGY and CDR2 SAAAGT. V was clipped by 4 bases and J by 4 bases, with 10 bases between them. The CDR3 sequence is 13 residues long. This CDR3 is CASSLQGSYGYTF. The CDR3 nucleotides read TGTGCCAGCAGTTTACAGGGAAGCTATGGCTACACCTTC.

This clone was seen a few times. V and J are TRBV6-8 and TRBJ1-5; D unclear. The CDR3 runs 15 residues. Trimming cost V 0 bases and J 6 bases, with 12 bases left between them. Germline V gene sequence: CDR1 MNHGY, CDR2 SAAAGT. The CDR3: CASSYSVDGRQPQHF. CDR3 nucleotides: TGTGCCAGCAGTTACTCCGTGGATGGTCGTCAGCCCCAGCATTTT.

Written as DNA, the CDR3 is TGTGCCAGCAGTTATCATGCTAGCGGGAACTACGAGCAGTACTTC. Translating it yields CASSYHASGNYEQYF. The chain employs TRBV11-3 and TRBJ2-7; 9 bases match TRBD2. Germline assignment: CDR1 SGHNT and CDR2 YENEEA. The trim removed 6 bases at V and 3 bases at J, leaving 9 bases unmatched. The CDR3 has 15 residues.

This chain connects TRBV6-8 to TRBJ1-2; 9 bases fit TRBD1. Germline CDR1 reads MNHGY; CDR2 reads SAAAGT. V shed 2 bases, J shed 3 bases, and the junction held 1 base outside the gene matches. The CDR3 is 14 residues long. Here the CDR3 reads CASSYTGGDYGYTF. In DNA form, the CDR3 reads TGTGCCAGCAGTTACACAGGGGGCGACTATGGCTACACCTTC.

The rearrangement joins TRBV7-4 to TRBJ1-4; no firm D call. Germline V gene lookup returns CDR1 SGHVT and CDR2 SQSDAQ. The V gene lost 5 bases and the J gene lost 13 bases, with 17 bases spanning the gap. The CDR3 spans 13 residues. The CDR3 reads CASSQERRFGLFF. The CDR3 DNA is TGTGCCAGCAGCCAAGAACGGCGCTTTGGACTGTTTTTT.

The chain has TRBV25-1 and TRBJ2-7; 9 nucleotides match TRBD2. The CDR3 totals 16 residues. Germline trimming cut 6 bases from V and 1 base from J; bases unmatched to any gene: 10. Germline lookup yields CDR1 MGHDK and CDR2 SYGVNS. CDR3 nucleotides: TGTGCCAGCAGACCCCAATCGCGGGAGGGATCCTACGAGCAGTACTTC. Amino acids: CASRPQSREGSYEQYF.

The table lists this clone with a few counts. The chain employs TRBV19 and TRBJ2-2; no clear D. The CDR3 has 14 residues. V was clipped by 5 bases and J by 6 bases, with 13 bases between them. Germline loops: CDR1 LNHDA, CDR2 SQIVND (reference sequence). This CDR3 is CASSGSVVAGELFF. The CDR3 DNA sequence: TGTGCCAGTAGTGGATCGGTGGTGGCCGGGGAGCTGTTTTTT.

This clone was found a few times. This chain links TRBV18 with TRBJ2-3; 12 nucleotides align to TRBD2. The CDR3 has 15 residues. J was trimmed by 4 bases and V by 4 bases; bases with no gene match: 3. Germline-derived CDR1 and CDR2 are KGHSH and LQKENI. Here the CDR3 reads CASSRTSGVADTQYF. CDR3 DNA: TGTGCCAGCTCACGGACTAGCGGGGTGGCAGATACGCAGTATTTT.

This sequence joins TRBV11-3 and TRBJ1-5, with D unclear. V gave up 5 bases and J gave up 4 bases, with 12 bases separating them. The CDR3 covers 14 residues. Germline-derived CDR1 and CDR2 are SGHNT and YENEEA. The CDR3 coding sequence is TGTGCCAGCAGCGGACGGTGGGGTAATCAGCCCCAGCATTTT. Translating gives CASSGRWGNQPQHF.

Points on this clone: This same CDR3 is encoded by further DNA sequences in the sample. This chain connects TRBV6-8 to TRBJ2-5; D may match TRBD1 or TRBD2 (5 bases each). There are 14 residues in the CDR3. Trimming took off 0 bases at V and 2 bases at J, with 7 bases between the two ends. Looked up from germline, CDR1 is MNHGY and CDR2 is SAAAGT. CDR3 loop: CASSYSRGQETQYF. DNA for the CDR3: TGTGCCAGCAGTTACTCGAGGGGACAAGAGACCCAGTACTTC.

The gene calls are TRBV11-3 and TRBJ1-6; no firm D call. This CDR3 has 14 residues. V lost 6 bases and J lost 4, with 10 bases in between. Germline assignment: CDR1 SGHNT and CDR2 YENEEA. The CDR3 DNA reads TGTGCCAGCAGTCAACCATATTATAATTCACCCCTCCACTTT. Residues: CASSQPYYNSPLHF. The variable domain in full, with the rest retrieved from reference TRBV11-3 and TRBJ1-6, is EAGVVQSPRYKIIEKKQPVAFWCNPISGHNTLYWYLQNLGQGPELLIRYENEEAVDDSQLPKDRFSAERLKGVDSTLKIQPAELGDSAVYLCASSQPYYNSPLHFGNGTRLTVT.

The rearrangement uses TRBV6-8 and TRBJ1-2; D might be TRBD1 (6 bases). From germline, CDR1 is MNHGY and CDR2 SAAAGT. Trimming removed 10 bases from V and 0 bases from J, with 21 bases in between. This CDR3 spans 16 amino acids. This chain's CDR3 is CAINSNRETTNYGYTF. Here the CDR3 DNA reads TGTGCCATCAATAGTAACAGGGAGACTACTAACTATGGCTACACCTTC.